This entry features one TCR beta chain sequence. Germline V gene lookup returns CDR1 SGHAT and CDR2 FQNNGV. This CDR3 region has 17 residues. After removal of 1 base from V and 5 bases from J, the junction contained 13 bases not matched to a gene. Every contributor of samples was a Caucasian grown-up residing in Nashville, Tennessee. Sorted-subset replicate PCR reactions contained 150 to 200 ng DNA, corresponding to some 28,000 T cell genomes. TCRdb keeps only in-frame clones here, not all; method: immunoSEQ multiplex PCR. The sample has about 1 million clones, around 75% seen once. The sample belongs to a study of shared clonotypes between healthy human individuals.

The sequence was collected from a man between 18 and 29 years old in good health. The rearrangement uses TRBV11-2 and TRBJ2-5, with 7 bases fitting TRBD2. Sequences were obtained from memory CD4+ T cells sorted from blood. Subset indicated: CD45RA-negative fraction. In DNA, the CDR3 is TGTGCCAGCAGCTTAGGTCTTTTGGGAGGAGCGGGGGAGACCCAGTACTTC. It is translated as CASSLGLLGGAGETQYF.